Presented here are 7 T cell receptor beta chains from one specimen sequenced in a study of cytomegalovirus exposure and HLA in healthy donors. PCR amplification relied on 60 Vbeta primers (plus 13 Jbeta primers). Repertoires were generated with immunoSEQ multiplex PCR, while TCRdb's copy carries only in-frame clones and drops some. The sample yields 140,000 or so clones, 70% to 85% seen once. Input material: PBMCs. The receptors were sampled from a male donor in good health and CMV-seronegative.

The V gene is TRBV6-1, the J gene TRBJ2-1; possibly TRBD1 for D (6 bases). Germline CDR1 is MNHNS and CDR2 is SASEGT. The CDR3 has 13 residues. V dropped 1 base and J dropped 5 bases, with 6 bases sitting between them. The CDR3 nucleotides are TGTGCCAGCAGTGAAGGGACAGACAATGAGCAGTTCTTC. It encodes CASSEGTDNEQFF.

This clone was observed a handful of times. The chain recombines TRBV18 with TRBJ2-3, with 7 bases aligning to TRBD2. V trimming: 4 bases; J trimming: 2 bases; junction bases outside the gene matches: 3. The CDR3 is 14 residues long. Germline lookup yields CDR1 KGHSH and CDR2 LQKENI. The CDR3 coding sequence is TGTGCCAGCTCACGAACTAGCGACACAGATACGCAGTATTTT. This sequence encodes CASSRTSDTDTQYF.

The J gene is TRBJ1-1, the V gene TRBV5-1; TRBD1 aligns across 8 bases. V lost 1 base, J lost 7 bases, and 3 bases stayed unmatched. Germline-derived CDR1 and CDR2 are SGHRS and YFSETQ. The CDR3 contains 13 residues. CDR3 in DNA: TGCGCCAGCAGCTTGCCAGGGGGCTTTGAAGCTTTCTTT. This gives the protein CASSLPGGFEAFF.

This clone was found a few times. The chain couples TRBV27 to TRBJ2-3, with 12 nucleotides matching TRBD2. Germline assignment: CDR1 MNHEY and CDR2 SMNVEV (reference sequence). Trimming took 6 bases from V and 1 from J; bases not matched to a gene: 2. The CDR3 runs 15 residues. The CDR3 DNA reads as TGTGCCAGCAGCCGACTAGCGGGGGGCACAGATACGCAGTATTTT. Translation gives CASSRLAGGTDTQYF.

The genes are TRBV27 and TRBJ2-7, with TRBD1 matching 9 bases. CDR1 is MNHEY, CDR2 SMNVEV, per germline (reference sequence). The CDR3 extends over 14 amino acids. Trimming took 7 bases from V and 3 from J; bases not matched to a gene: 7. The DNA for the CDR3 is TGTGCCAGCAACTCACAGGGGGCGATCTACGAGCAGTACTTC. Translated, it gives CASNSQGAIYEQYF.

This CDR3 reads CASRTSSGRALEQFF. The CDR3, as DNA: TGTGCCAGCAGGACTTCTAGCGGGAGGGCCCTTGAGCAGTTCTTC. The genes are TRBV2 and TRBJ2-1; 12 nucleotides agree with TRBD2. Germline CDR1 SNHLY, CDR2 FYNNEI. The V and J ends lost 6 bases and 9 bases, in that order; junction bases with no gene match: 9. The CDR3 runs to 15 residues.

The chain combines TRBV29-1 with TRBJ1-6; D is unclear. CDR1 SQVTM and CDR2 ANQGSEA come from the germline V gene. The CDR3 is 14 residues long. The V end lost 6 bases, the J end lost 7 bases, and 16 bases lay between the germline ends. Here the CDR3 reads CSVRPAGINSPLHF. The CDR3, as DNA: TGCAGCGTGCGCCCCGCGGGAATCAATTCACCCCTCCACTTT. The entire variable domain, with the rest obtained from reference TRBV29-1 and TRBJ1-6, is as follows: SAVISQKPSRDICQRGTSLTIQCQVDSQVTMMFWYRQQPGQSLTLIATANQGSEATYESGFVIDKFPISRPNLTFSTLTVSNMSPEDSSIYLCSVRPAGINSPLHFGNGTRLTVT.